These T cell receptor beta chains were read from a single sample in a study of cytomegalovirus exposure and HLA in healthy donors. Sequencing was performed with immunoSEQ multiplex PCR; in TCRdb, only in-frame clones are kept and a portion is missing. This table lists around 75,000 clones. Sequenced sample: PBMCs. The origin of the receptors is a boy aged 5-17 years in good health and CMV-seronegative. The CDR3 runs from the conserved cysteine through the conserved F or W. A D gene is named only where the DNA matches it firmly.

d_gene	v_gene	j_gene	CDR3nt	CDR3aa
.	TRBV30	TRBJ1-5	TGTGCCTGGAGTGTTCGAAGAGATCAGCCCCAGCATTTT	CAWSVRRDQPQHF
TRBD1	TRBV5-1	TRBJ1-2	TGCGCCAGCAGCTTGACACGCCCATCGACAGGGAGCGACTATGGCTACACCTTC	CASSLTRPSTGSDYGYTF
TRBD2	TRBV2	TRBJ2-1	TGTGCCAGCAGGGAAAATGATTGGGGGGGTTGGAATGAGCAGTTCTTC	CASRENDWGGWNEQFF
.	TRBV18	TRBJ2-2	TGTGCCAGCTCACCGCTCGGGGGGCAAGCCACCGGGGAGCTGTTTTTT	CASSPLGGQATGELFF
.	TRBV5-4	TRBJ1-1	TGTGCCAGCAGCTCCAGCCCCACCGGGGTGAACACTGAAGCTTTCTTT	CASSSSPTGVNTEAFF
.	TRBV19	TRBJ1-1	TGTGCCAGTACTTGGGCAGGGGACACTGAAGCTTTCTTT	CASTWAGDTEAFF
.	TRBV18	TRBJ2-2	TGTGCCAGCTCGCCTTTTACCGGGACACTTATCAACACCGGGGAGCTGTTTTTT	CASSPFTGTLINTGELFF
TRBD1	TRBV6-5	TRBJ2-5	TGTGCCAGCAGGACGACAGGGTACGAGACCCAGTACTTC	CASRTTGYETQYF
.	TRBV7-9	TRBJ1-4	TGTGCCAGCGGGGTTTCGGGGGTCAATGAAAAACTGTTTTTT	CASGVSGVNEKLFF
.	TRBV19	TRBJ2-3	TGTGCCAGTAGTAAAGCAAAGAGCGCAGATACGCAGTATTTT	CASSKAKSADTQYF
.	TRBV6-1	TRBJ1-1	TGTGCCAGCAGCCCCGACAGAAGGAACACTGAAGCTTTCTTT	CASSPDRRNTEAFF
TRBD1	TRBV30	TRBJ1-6	TGTGCCTGGAGTGTACAGGGGGGGTATAATTCACCCCTCCACTTT	CAWSVQGGYNSPLHF
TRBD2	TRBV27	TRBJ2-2	TGTGCCAGCAGTTTATTGTTTGTCGAGGGAGGGTCTTCCGGGGAGCTGTTTTTT	CASSLLFVEGGSSGELFF
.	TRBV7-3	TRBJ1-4	TGTGCCAGCAGCTTAACAGGCGGGGGGCTCGGTGAAAAACTGTTTTTT	CASSLTGGGLGEKLFF
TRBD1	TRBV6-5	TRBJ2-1	TGTGCCAGCAGTCTAGACAGGGGGCTGAGTAATGAGCAGTTCTTC	CASSLDRGLSNEQFF
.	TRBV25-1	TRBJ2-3	TGTGCCAGCAAGGAAGCGGCTAGCACAGATACGCAGTATTTT	CASKEAASTDTQYF
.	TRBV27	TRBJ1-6	TGTGCCAGCAGTCCTCCCCTCTATAATTCACCCCTCCACTTT	CASSPPLYNSPLHF
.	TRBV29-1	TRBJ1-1	TGCAGCGCCCTGTGGGCAGCCACTGAAGCTTTCTTT	CSALWAATEAFF
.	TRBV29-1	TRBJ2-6	.	CSVGGGAGANVLTF
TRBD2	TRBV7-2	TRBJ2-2	TGTGCCAGCAGCTTGACTAGCGGGACGAACACCGGGGAGCTGTTTTTT	CASSLTSGTNTGELFF
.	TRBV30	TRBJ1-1	TGTGCCTGGCGAGGGAACACTGAAGCTTTCTTT	CAWRGNTEAFF
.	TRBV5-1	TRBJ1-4	TGCGCCAGCAGCCCGTCCGGGGGGGAAAAACTGTTTTTT	CASSPSGGEKLFF
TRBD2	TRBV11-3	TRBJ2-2	TGTGCCAGCAGCTGGGGGACTAGCGGGGAGAACACCGGGGAGCTGTTTTTT	CASSWGTSGENTGELFF
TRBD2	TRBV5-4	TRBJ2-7	TGTGCCAGCAGCTCGGGACTAGCGGTTTACGAGCAGTACTTC	CASSSGLAVYEQYF
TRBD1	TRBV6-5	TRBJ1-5	TGTGCCAGCAGTCCTGACAGGGGAAGCAATCAGCCCCAGCATTTT	CASSPDRGSNQPQHF
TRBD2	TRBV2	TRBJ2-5	TGTGCCAGCAGCGGACTAGCGAAGCAAGAGACCCAGTACTTC	CASSGLAKQETQYF
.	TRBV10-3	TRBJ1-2	TGTGCCATCAGTGAGTCGACGGGGGGCTACACCTTC	CAISESTGGYTF
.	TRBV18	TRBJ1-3	TGTGCCAGCTCACCGGGCGGGGACTCTGGAAACACCATATATTTT	CASSPGGDSGNTIYF
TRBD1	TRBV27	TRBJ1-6	TGTGCCAGCAGCCCGGACAGGGCGGCCTATAATTCACCCCTCCACTTT	CASSPDRAAYNSPLHF
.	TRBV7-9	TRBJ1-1	TGTGCCAGCGAGGGAGGGGTTGAGGCTGAAGCTTTCTTT	CASEGGVEAEAFF
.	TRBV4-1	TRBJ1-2	TGCGCCAGCAGCCAAGCTCCGGGACTTAACTATGGCTACACCTTC	CASSQAPGLNYGYTF
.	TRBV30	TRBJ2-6	TGTGCCTTGCCTCCTCCAGGGCTCTCGGGGGCCAACGTCCTGACTTTC	CALPPPGLSGANVLTF
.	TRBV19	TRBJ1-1	TGTGCCAGTAGTTCCAGGGGCGGATTCACTGAAGCTTTCTTT	CASSSRGGFTEAFF
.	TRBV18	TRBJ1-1	TGTGCCAGCTCACCAGGGAGTCAGAACACTGAAGCTTTCTTT	CASSPGSQNTEAFF
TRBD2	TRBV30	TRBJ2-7	TGTGCCTGGGCGGGGCGGGGGGACGGAAAGTACGAGCAGTACTTC	CAWAGRGDGKYEQYF
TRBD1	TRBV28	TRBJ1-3	TGTGCCAGCAGCATAACAGGGGACTCTGGAAACACCATATATTTT	CASSITGDSGNTIYF
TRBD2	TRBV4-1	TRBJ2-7	TGCGCCAGCAGCCAAGGTCCTAGCGGGGGGGACCACGAGCAGTACTTC	CASSQGPSGGDHEQYF